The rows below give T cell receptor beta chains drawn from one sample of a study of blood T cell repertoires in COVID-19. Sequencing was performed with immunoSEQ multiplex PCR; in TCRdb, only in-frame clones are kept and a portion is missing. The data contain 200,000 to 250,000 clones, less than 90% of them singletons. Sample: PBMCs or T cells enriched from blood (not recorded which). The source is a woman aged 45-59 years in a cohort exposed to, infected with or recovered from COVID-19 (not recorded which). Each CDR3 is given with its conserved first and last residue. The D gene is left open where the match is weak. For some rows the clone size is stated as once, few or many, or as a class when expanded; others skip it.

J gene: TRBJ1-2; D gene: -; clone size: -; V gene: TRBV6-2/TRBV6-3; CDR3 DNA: TGTGCCAGCAGTTACTCTCAAGTACGAGGTGGCTACACCTTC; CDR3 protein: CASSYSQVRGGYTF
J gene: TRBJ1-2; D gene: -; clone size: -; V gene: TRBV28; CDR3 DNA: TGTGCCAGCAGTTCAACAGGGTACTATGGCTACACCTTC; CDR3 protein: CASSSTGYYGYTF
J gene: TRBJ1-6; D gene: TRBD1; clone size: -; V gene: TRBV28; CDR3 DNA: TGTGCCAGCAGAACCGGACAGGGGGCTGATTCACCCCTCCACTTT; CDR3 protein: CASRTGQGADSPLHF
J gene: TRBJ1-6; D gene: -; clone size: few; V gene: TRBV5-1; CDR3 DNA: TGCGCCAGCAGCTTGGGGTCGGGGTCGGGTTCACCCCTCCACTTT; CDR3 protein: CASSLGSGSGSPLHF
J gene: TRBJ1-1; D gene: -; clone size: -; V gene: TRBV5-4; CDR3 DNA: TGTGCCAGCAGCTTAAGGGGATTGGGCACTGAAGCTTTCTTT; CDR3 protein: CASSLRGLGTEAFF
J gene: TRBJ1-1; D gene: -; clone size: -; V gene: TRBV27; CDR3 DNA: TGTGCCAGCTGGGGGGGGGCCGAGGCTTTCTTT; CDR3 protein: CASWGGAEAFF
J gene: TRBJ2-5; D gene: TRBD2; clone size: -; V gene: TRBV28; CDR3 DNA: TGTGCCAGCAGCGCCCCGGGTCTAGCGGAAGAGACCCAGTACTTC; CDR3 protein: CASSAPGLAEETQYF
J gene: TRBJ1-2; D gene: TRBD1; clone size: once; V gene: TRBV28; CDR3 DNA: TGTGCCAGCAGGTCCGGGACAGCGTATGGCTACACCTTC; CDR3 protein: CASRSGTAYGYTF
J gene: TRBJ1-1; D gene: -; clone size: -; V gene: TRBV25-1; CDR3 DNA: TGTGCCAGCAGTGAACAGGAGAACACTGAAGCTTTCTTT; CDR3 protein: CASSEQENTEAFF
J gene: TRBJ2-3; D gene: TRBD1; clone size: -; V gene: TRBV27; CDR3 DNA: TGTGCCAGCAGTTTATCGAACCCTGGACAGGGGACAGATACGCAGTATTTT; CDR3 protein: CASSLSNPGQGTDTQYF
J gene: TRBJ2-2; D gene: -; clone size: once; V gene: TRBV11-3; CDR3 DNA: TGTGCCAGCAGCTTAAACAGCAACACCGGGGAGCTGTTTTTT; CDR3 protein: CASSLNSNTGELFF
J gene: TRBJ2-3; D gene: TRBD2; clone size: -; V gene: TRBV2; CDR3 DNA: TGTGCCAGCAGGACTAGCGGGGGAGGTACAGATACGCAGTATTTT; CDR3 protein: CASRTSGGGTDTQYF
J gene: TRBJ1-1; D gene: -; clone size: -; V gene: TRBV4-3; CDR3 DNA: TGCGCCAGCAGCCCTTCCCTGGGCCACACTGAAGCTTTCTTT; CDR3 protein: CASSPSLGHTEAFF
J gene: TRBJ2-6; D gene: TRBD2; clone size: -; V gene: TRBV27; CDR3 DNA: TGTGCCAGCAGCCCGCCGGGGGGGCTCTCTGGGGCCAACGTCCTGACTTTC; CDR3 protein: CASSPPGGLSGANVLTF
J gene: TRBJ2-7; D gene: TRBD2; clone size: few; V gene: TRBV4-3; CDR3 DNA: TGCGCCAGCAGCCAATTAGCGGGGGGGTACTACGAGCAGTACTTC; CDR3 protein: CASSQLAGGYYEQYF
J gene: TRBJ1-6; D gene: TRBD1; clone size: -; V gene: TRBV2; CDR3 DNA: TGTGCCAGCAGTCGGACAGGGGGCATTTCACCCCTCCACTTT; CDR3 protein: CASSRTGGISPLHF
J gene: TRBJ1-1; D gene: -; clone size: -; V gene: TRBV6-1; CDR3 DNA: TGTGCCAGCAGTGAACCGTTGAACACTGAAGCTTTCTTT; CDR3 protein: CASSEPLNTEAFF
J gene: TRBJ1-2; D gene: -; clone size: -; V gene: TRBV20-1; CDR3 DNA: TGCAGTCTGGGGGGGCGGGGTGGCTACACCTTC; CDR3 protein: CSLGGRGGYTF
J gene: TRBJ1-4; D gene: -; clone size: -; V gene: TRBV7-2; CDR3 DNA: TGTGCCAGCAGCTTATGGCCGACAGAAACTAATGAAAAACTGTTTTTT; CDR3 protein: CASSLWPTETNEKLFF
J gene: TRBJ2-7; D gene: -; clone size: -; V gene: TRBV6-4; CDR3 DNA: TGTGCCAGCAGTGACTCGGTCTCCGAGGGCTACGAGCAGTACTTC; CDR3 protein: CASSDSVSEGYEQYF
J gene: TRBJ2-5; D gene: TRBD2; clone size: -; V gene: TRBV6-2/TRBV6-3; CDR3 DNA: TGTGCCAGCAGTTTTCGGGGGGGCCGGGAGACCCAGTACTTC; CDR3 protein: CASSFRGGRETQYF
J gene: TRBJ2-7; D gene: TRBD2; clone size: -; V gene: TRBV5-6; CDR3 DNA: TGTGCCAGCAGCGTGACTAGCGGGGGTGGGCGGAGGTACGAGCAGTACTTC; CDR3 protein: CASSVTSGGGRRYEQYF
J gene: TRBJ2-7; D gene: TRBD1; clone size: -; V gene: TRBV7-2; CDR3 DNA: TGTGCCAGCAGCTCCGGACAGGGGAGTTGGTACGAGCAGTACTTC; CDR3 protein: CASSSGQGSWYEQYF
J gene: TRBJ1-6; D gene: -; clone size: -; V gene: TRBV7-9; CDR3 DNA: TGTGCCAGCCGTCAGGGGAATTCACCCCTCCACTTT; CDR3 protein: CASRQGNSPLHF
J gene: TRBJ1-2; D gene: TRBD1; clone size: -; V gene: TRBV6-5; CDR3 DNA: TGTGCCAGCAGAGGGCAGGGGGCCTATGGCTACACCTTC; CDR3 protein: CASRGQGAYGYTF
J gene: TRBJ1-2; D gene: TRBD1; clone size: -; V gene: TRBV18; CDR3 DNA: TGTGCCAGCTCACTCCCCGGGACAGGGATCTATGGCTACACCTTC; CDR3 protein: CASSLPGTGIYGYTF
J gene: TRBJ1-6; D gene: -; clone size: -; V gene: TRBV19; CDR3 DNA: TGTGCCACCCGTTTTGCGTCGGGATCACCCCTCCACTTT; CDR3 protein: CATRFASGSPLHF
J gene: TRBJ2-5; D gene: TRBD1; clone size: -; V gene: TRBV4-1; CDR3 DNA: TGCGCCAGCAGCCTGACAGGGGGGGCTGTAGAGACCCAGTACTTC; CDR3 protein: CASSLTGGAVETQYF
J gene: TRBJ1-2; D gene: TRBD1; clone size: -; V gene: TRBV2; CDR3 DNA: TGTGCCAGCAGTCAACGAGGACAGGGTGGCTATGGCTACACCTTC; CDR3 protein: CASSQRGQGGYGYTF
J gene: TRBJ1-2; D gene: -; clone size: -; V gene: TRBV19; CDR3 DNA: TGTGCCAGTAGTCGGGAAAGCGGCTACACCTTC; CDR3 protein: CASSRESGYTF
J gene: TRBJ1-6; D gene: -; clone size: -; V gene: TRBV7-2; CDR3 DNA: TGTGCCAGCAGCTTAACCGCAGGGCTCTCCTATAATTCACCCCTCCACTTT; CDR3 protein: CASSLTAGLSYNSPLHF
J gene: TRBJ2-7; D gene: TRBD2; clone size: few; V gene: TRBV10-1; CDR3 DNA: TGCGCCAGCAGTGAGGGGACTAGCTACGAGCAGTACTTC; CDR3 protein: CASSEGTSYEQYF